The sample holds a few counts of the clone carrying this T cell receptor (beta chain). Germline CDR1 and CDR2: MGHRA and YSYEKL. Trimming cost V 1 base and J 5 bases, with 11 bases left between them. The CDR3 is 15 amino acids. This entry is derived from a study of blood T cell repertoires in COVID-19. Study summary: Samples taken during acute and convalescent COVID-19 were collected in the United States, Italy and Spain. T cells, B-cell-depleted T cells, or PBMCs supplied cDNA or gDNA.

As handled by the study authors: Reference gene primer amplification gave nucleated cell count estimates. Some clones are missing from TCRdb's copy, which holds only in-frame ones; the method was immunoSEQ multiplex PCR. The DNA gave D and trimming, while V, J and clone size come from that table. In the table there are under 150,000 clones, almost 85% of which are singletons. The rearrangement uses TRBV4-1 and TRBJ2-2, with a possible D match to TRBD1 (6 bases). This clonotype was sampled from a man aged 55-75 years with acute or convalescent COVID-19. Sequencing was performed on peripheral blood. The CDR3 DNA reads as TGCGCCAGCAGCCAAGCTTTAGACAGGACCGGGGAGCTGTTTTTT. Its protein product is CASSQALDRTGELFF.